The clone carrying this T cell receptor (beta chain) was seen just once. This sample stems from a study of blood T cell repertoires in COVID-19. Turning to the study itself: Samples taken during acute and convalescent COVID-19 were collected in the United States, Italy and Spain. T cells, B-cell-depleted T cells, or PBMCs supplied cDNA or gDNA.

Original data processing: Amplification of reference gene primers provided the estimated nucleated cell counts. Method: immunoSEQ multiplex PCR; TCRdb's copy keeps in-frame clones and lacks some. D and trimming were read from the DNA, whereas the V and J calls and clone size are those reported in that table. The table records 150,000 or so clones, around 79% of them present only once. Patients at the Seattle site were enrolled during active infection and followed longitudinally. The sample consisted of peripheral blood. The sequence was collected from a woman aged 60-75 years with COVID-19, enrolled during active disease.

This chain's CDR3 is CASSRDRVVEQYF. As DNA, the CDR3 is TGTGCCAGCAGCAGGGACAGGGTAGTAGAGCAGTACTTC. The chain couples TRBV5-4 to TRBJ2-7; 9 bases line up with TRBD1. The germline V gene has CDR1 SGHNT and CDR2 YYREEE (reference sequence). The CDR3 is made up of 13 amino acids. The junction had 6 bases not matched to a gene; V was cut back by 4 bases and J by 7 bases.